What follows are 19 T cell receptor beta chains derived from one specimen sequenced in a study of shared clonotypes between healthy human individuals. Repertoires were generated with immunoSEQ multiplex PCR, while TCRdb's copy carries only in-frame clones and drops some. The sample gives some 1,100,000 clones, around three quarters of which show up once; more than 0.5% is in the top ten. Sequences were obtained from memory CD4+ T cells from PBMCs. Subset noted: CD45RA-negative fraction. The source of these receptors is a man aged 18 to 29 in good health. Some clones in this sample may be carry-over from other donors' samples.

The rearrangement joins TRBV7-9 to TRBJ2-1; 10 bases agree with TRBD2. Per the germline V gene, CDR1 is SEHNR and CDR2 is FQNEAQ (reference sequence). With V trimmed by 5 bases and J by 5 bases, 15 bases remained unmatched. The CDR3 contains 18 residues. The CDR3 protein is CASSPLSGRAIRDNEQFF. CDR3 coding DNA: TGTGCCAGCAGCCCCCTCAGCGGGAGGGCCATACGAGACAATGAGCAGTTCTTC.

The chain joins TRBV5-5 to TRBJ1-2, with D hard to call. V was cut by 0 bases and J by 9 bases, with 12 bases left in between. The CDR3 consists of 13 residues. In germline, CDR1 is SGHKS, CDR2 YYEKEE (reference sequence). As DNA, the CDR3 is TGTGCCAGCAGCTTGGTTTTCGGACGAAGCTACACCTTC. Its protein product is CASSLVFGRSYTF.

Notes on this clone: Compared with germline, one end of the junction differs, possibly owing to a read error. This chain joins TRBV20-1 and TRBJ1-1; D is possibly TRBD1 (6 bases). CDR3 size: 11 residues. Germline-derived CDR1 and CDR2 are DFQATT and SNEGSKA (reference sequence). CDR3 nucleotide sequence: TGCAGTGCACTAGGGGGGTCCCTGGTGGGTTTT. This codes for CSALGGSLVGF.

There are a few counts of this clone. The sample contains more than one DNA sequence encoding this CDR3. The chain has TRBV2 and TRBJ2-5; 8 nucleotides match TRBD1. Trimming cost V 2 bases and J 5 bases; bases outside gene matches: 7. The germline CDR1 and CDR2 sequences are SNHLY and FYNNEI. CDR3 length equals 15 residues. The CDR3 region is CASSERTGGRETQYF. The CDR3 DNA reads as TGTGCCAGCAGTGAACGAACAGGGGGGAGGGAGACCCAGTACTTC.

The CDR3 protein is CASSSGLGSYEQYF. The CDR3, as DNA: TGTGCCAGCAGTTCGGGACTAGGCTCCTACGAGCAGTACTTC. This chain connects TRBV2 to TRBJ2-7; TRBD2 aligns across 8 bases. V was clipped by 5 bases and J by 0 bases; unmatched bases: 3. The CDR3 sequence is 14 residues long. Germline CDR1 SNHLY, CDR2 FYNNEI.

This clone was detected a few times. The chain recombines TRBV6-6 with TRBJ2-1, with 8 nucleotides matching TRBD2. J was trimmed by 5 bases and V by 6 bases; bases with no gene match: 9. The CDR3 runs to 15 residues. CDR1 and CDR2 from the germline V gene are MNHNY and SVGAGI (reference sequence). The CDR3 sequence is CASRLSGSADNEQFF. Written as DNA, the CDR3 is TGTGCCAGCAGACTCAGCGGGAGTGCAGACAATGAGCAGTTCTTC.

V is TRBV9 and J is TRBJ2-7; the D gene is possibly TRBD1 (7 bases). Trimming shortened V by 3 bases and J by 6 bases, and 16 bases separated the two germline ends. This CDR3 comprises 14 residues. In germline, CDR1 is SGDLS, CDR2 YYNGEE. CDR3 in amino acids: CASSARLGGGEQYF. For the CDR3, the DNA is TGTGCCAGCAGCGCAAGACTAGGGGGCGGCGAGCAGTACTTC.

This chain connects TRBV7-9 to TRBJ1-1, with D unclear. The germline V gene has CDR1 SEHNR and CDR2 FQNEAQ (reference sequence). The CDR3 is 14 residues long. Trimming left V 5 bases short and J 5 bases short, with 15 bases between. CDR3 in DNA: TGTGCCAGCAGCCCTCTGGGAGGTTATACTGAAGCTTTCTTT. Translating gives CASSPLGGYTEAFF.

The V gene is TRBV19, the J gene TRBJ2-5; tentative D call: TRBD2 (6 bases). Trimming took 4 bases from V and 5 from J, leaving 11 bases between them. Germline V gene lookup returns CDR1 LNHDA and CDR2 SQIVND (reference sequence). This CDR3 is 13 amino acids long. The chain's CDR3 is CASSTWGRETQYF. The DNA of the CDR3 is TGTGCCAGTAGTACTTGGGGGAGGGAGACCCAGTACTTC. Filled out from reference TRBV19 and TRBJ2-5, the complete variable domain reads DGGITQSPKYLFRKEGQNVTLSCEQNLNHDAMYWYRQDPGQGLRLIYYSQIVNDFQKGDIAEGYSVSREKKESFPLTVTSAQKNPTAFYLCASSTWGRETQYFGPGTRLLVL.

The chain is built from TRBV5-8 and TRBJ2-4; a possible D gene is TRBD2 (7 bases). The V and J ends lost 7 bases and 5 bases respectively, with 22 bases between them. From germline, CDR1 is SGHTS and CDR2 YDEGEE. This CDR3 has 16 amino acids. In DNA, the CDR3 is TGTGCCAGCGGTCCGGAAGGGGGGGCAATCGAAAACATTCAGTACTTC. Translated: CASGPEGGAIENIQYF.

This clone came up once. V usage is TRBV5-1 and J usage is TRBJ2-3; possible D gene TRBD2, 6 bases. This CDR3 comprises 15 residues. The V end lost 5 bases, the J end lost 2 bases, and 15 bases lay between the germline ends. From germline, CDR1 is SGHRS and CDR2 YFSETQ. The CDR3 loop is CASRGQEGLTDTQYF. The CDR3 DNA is TGCGCCAGCAGAGGCCAGGAGGGTCTCACAGATACGCAGTATTTT.

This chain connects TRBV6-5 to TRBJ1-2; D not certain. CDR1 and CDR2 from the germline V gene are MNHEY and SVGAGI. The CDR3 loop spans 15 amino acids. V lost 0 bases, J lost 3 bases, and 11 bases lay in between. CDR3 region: CASSYSRAYDYGYTF. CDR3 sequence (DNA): TGTGCCAGCAGTTACTCGAGGGCGTACGACTATGGCTACACCTTC.

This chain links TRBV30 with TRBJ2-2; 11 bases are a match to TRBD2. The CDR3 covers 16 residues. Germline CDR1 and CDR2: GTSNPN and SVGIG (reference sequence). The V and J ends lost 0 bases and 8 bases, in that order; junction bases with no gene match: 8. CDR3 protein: CAWSVGLAGGSGELFF. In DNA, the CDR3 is TGTGCCTGGAGTGTAGGGCTAGCGGGGGGATCAGGGGAGCTGTTTTTT. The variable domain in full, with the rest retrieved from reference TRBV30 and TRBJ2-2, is SQTIHQWPATLVQPVGSPLSLECTVEGTSNPNLYWYRQAAGRGLQLLFYSVGIGQISSEVPQNLSASRPQDRQFILSSKKLLLSDSGFYLCAWSVGLAGGSGELFFGEGSRLTVL.

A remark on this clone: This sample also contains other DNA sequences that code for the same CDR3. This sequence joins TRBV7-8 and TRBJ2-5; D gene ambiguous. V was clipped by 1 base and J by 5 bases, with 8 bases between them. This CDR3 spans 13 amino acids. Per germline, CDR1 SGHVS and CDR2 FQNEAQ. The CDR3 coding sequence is TGTGCCAGCAGCTTAGACAGAAAGGAGACCCAGTACTTC. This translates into CASSLDRKETQYF.

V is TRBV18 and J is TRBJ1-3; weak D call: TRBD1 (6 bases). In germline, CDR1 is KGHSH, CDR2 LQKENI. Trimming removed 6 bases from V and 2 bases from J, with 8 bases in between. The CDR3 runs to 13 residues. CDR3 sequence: CASSWDTGNTIYF. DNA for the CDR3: TGTGCCAGCTCCTGGGACACTGGAAACACCATATATTTT.

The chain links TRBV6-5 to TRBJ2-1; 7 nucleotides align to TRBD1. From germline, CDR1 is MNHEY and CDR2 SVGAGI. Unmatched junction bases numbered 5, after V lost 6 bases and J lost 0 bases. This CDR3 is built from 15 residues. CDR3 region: CASRNRGPSYNEQFF. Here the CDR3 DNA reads TGTGCCAGCAGAAACAGGGGACCCTCCTACAATGAGCAGTTCTTC.

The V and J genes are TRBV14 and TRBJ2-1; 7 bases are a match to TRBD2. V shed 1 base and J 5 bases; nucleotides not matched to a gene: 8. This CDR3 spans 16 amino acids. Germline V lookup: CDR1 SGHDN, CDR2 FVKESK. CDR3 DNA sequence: TGTGCCAGCAGCCAAGTGGTAAGCGGGATCCACAATGAGCAGTTCTTC. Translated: CASSQVVSGIHNEQFF.

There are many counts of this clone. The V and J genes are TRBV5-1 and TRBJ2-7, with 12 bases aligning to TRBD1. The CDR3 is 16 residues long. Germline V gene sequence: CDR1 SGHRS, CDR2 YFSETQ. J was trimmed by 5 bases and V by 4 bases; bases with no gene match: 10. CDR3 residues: CASSVGQGAYGDEQYF. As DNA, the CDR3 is TGCGCCAGCAGCGTGGGACAGGGGGCGTACGGGGACGAGCAGTACTTC.

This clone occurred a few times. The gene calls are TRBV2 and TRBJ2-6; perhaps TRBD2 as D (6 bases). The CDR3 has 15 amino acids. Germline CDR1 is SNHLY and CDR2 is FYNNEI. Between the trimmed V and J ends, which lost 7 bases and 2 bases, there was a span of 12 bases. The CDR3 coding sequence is TGTGCCAGCACCCCCGGGGGTGCTGGGGCCAACGTCCTGACTTTC. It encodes CASTPGGAGANVLTF.